The 30 T cell receptor beta chains in this list originate from one sample, sequenced in a study of T cell changes during pregnancy in multiple sclerosis. Sequencing used immunoSEQ multiplex PCR; TCRdb keeps in-frame clones, though not all of them. The sample has tens of thousands of clones, about 93% seen once. The specimen was CD4+ T cells from peripheral blood mononuclear cells, collected after pregnancy. Every receptor here comes from a female donor with multiple sclerosis, enrolled in a pregnancy study.

The chain couples TRBV12-5 to TRBJ2-1; TRBD2 aligns across 8 bases. V was pared by 2 bases and J by 3 bases, with 3 bases of the junction left unmatched. Germline CDR1 and CDR2: LGHNT and FRNRAP. The CDR3 is 15 residues long. The DNA of the CDR3 is TGTGCTAGTGGTTTGACCGGGACTAGCTACAATGAGCAGTTCTTC. It translates to CASGLTGTSYNEQFF.

The CDR3 here is CAIPPELTGRAGTDTQYF. CDR3 in DNA: TGTGCCATCCCCCCAGAGTTAACGGGCAGGGCTGGGACAGATACGCAGTATTTT. The rearrangement links TRBV21-1 to TRBJ2-3; TRBD1 is taken as the D call from the table, unchecked against the DNA. TRBV21-1 is an annotated pseudogene. This CDR3 contains 18 residues.

V is TRBV28 and J is TRBJ2-5; 7 nucleotides line up with TRBD1. CDR1 MDHEN and CDR2 SYDVKM come from the germline V gene. This CDR3 contains 13 residues. The junction had 4 bases not matched to a gene; V was cut back by 6 bases and J by 3 bases. Written as DNA, the CDR3 is TGTGCCAGCAGGGGGGACAGAGAAGAGACCCAGTACTTC. Translating it yields CASRGDREETQYF.

This clone has a single count. The J gene is TRBJ1-2, the V gene TRBV29-1; D uncertain. Germline loops: CDR1 SQVTM, CDR2 ANQGSEA. Trimming stripped 4 bases from V and 1 base from J, with 10 bases between. The CDR3 is 13 residues long. In nucleotides, the CDR3 is TGCAGCGTTGCCCAGGTTATTAACTATGGCTACACCTTC. Its translation: CSVAQVINYGYTF. Full variable domain (rest looked up from reference TRBV29-1 and TRBJ1-2): SAVISQKPSRDICQRGTSLTIQCQVDSQVTMMFWYRQQPGQSLTLIATANQGSEATYESGFVIDKFPISRPNLTFSTLTVSNMSPEDSSIYLCSVAQVINYGYTFGSGTRLTVV.

The V call is TRBV2, the J call TRBJ2-1, with TRBD2 matching 7 bases. The CDR3 has 15 amino acids. V lost 5 bases to trimming and J lost 1 base; unmatched junction nucleotides: 5. Germline CDR1 reads SNHLY; CDR2 reads FYNNEI. The DNA for the CDR3 is TGTGCCAGCAGTCCTCTAGCGGATTCCTACAATGAGCAGTTCTTC. This translates into CASSPLADSYNEQFF.

V is TRBV19 and J is TRBJ1-1; D not resolved. V lost 2 bases and J 2 bases, leaving 6 bases between the germline ends. The CDR3 spans 13 residues. Germline V lookup: CDR1 LNHDA, CDR2 SQIVND (reference sequence). The CDR3 reads CASSIPSNTEAFF. The CDR3 region has the DNA TGTGCCAGTAGTATACCGTCCAACACTGAAGCTTTCTTT. The whole variable domain, filled in from reference TRBV19 and TRBJ1-1, reads DGGITQSPKYLFRKEGQNVTLSCEQNLNHDAMYWYRQDPGQGLRLIYYSQIVNDFQKGDIAEGYSVSREKKESFPLTVTSAQKNPTAFYLCASSIPSNTEAFFGQGTRLTVV.

The chain couples TRBV29-1 to TRBJ2-3; no clear D. Trimming removed 8 bases at V and 6 bases at J, with 12 bases between. The CDR3 covers 11 residues. Germline CDR1 and CDR2: SQVTM and ANQGSEA. CDR3 amino acids: CSFQWADTQYF. CDR3 in DNA: TGCAGCTTTCAGTGGGCGGATACGCAGTATTTT.

This clone has just a few counts. This chain uses TRBV10-1 with TRBJ1-5, with TRBD1 identical over 7 bases. V dropped 6 bases and J dropped 6; count of bases not matched to a gene: 5. The CDR3 spans 13 residues. Germline V CDR1 and CDR2: WNHNN, SYGVQD (reference sequence). DNA for the CDR3: TGCGCCAGCAGAAGGACAGGCAGTCAGCCCCAGCATTTT. It encodes CASRRTGSQPQHF.

The genes are TRBV9 and TRBJ2-1; 8 nucleotides align to TRBD2. V was pared by 4 bases and J by 7 bases, with 10 bases of the junction left unmatched. CDR1 and CDR2 (germline): SGDLS, YYNGEE. The CDR3 runs to 15 residues. The CDR3 here is CASSPGGGVDNEQFF. CDR3 bases: TGTGCCAGCAGCCCGGGAGGGGGGGTGGATAATGAGCAGTTCTTC.

The gene calls are TRBV28 and TRBJ2-6; D is possibly TRBD2 (6 bases). Per germline, CDR1 MDHEN and CDR2 SYDVKM. This CDR3 comprises 16 residues. Trimming cost V 6 bases and J 4 bases, with 16 bases left between them. The CDR3 reads CASRIPGGSGANVLTF. CDR3 in DNA: TGTGCCAGCAGGATCCCAGGAGGGTCGGGGGCCAACGTCCTGACTTTC.

The chain uses TRBV19 and TRBJ2-3, with D unclear. Trimming removed 9 bases at V and 2 bases at J, with 15 bases between. Germline assignment: CDR1 LNHDA and CDR2 SQIVND (reference sequence). The CDR3 runs to 14 residues. CDR3 DNA sequence: TGTGCCAGCAACCCTAGGCAGATCACAGATACGCAGTATTTT. Translated, it gives CASNPRQITDTQYF.

The CDR3, as DNA: TGCGCCAGCAGCGCGGGACTTGACCGCACAGATACGCAGTATTTT. It yields the protein CASSAGLDRTDTQYF. The chain carries TRBV4-3 and TRBJ2-3; maybe TRBD2 (6 bases). The CDR3 runs 15 residues. CDR1 LGHNA and CDR2 YSLEER come from the germline V gene. Trimming left V 5 bases short and J 1 base short, with 13 bases between.

This clone was detected once. The chain couples TRBV19 to TRBJ1-1, with D tentatively TRBD1 (5 bases). This CDR3 has 15 amino acids. CDR1 and CDR2 (germline): LNHDA, SQIVND (reference sequence). Trimming stripped 7 bases from V and 6 bases from J, with 21 bases between. CDR3 in amino acids: CASTRGEGRGAEAFF. DNA of the CDR3: TGTGCCAGTACCCGCGGGGAGGGGAGAGGTGCTGAAGCTTTCTTT.

In its sample, this clone was seen once. This chain uses TRBV28 with TRBJ1-1; TRBD1 matches 8 bases. The CDR3 extends over 13 amino acids. With V trimmed by 6 bases and J by 6 bases, 6 bases remained unmatched. CDR1 is MDHEN, CDR2 SYDVKM, per germline. In DNA form, the CDR3 reads TGTGCCAGCAGACTGGGACAGGCCCCTGAAGCTTTCTTT. Translated, it gives CASRLGQAPEAFF.

The rearrangement uses TRBV15 and TRBJ2-7; 7 bases are a match to TRBD2. This CDR3 spans 17 amino acids. The V gene end was trimmed by 0 bases and the J gene end by 1 base; junction bases not matched to a gene: 9. Germline lookup yields CDR1 LNHNV and CDR2 YYDKDF (reference sequence). The CDR3 bases are TGTGCCACCAGCAGAGATCTATCCGGGGGGAGATCCTACGAGCAGTACTTC. This translates into CATSRDLSGGRSYEQYF.

The chain couples TRBV6-1 to TRBJ2-7; the D gene is possibly TRBD1 (6 bases). CDR3 size: 13 residues. Germline V gene lookup returns CDR1 MNHNS and CDR2 SASEGT. V was pared by 10 bases and J by 0 bases, with 13 bases between. The CDR3 coding sequence is TGTGCCATCGAGACGGACAGCTCCTACGAGCAGTACTTC. Amino acids: CAIETDSSYEQYF.

The V call is TRBV27, the J call TRBJ1-2, with TRBD1 matching over 9 bases. From germline, CDR1 is MNHEY and CDR2 SMNVEV (reference sequence). The CDR3 is made up of 17 amino acids. The V segment lost 1 base and the J segment 4 bases; nucleotides outside the gene matches: 10. The CDR3 region is CASSLLSRTGVGYGYTF. The CDR3 nucleotides are TGTGCCAGCAGTTTATTATCCCGGACAGGGGTAGGCTATGGCTACACCTTC.

This rearrangement joins TRBV7-9 to TRBJ2-7; D uncertain. This CDR3 has 14 residues. The germline V gene has CDR1 SEHNR and CDR2 FQNEAQ (reference sequence). The V and J ends lost 6 bases and 2 bases respectively, with 14 bases between them. The CDR3 region is CASSLHSDPYEQYF. The CDR3 nucleotides read TGTGCCAGCAGTCTTCACAGTGACCCCTACGAGCAGTACTTC. Full variable domain (remainder filled in from reference TRBV7-9 and TRBJ2-7): DTGVSQNPRHKITKRGQNVTFRCDPISEHNRLYWYRQTLGQGPEFLTYFQNEAQLEKSRLLSDRFSAERPKGSFSTLEIQRTEQGDSAMYLCASSLHSDPYEQYFGPGTRLTVT.

The V and J genes are TRBV5-4 and TRBJ2-7, with 8 bases identical to TRBD2. Germline lookup yields CDR1 SGHNT and CDR2 YYREEE (reference sequence). The CDR3 is 15 residues long. V lost 4 bases to trimming and J lost 6 bases; unmatched junction nucleotides: 12. CDR3 sequence: CASSTKSGSGGEQYF. CDR3 DNA: TGTGCCAGCAGCACGAAGAGCGGGAGTGGCGGCGAGCAGTACTTC. Full variable domain (remainder filled in from reference TRBV5-4 and TRBJ2-7): ETGVTQSPTHLIKTRGQQVTLRCSSQSGHNTVSWYQQALGQGPQFIFQYYREEENGRGNFPPRFSGLQFPNYSSELNVNALELDDSALYLCASSTKSGSGGEQYFGPGTRLTVT.

This clone was seen once. This chain connects TRBV5-1 to TRBJ2-1, with TRBD2 identical over 7 bases. The germline gives CDR1 SGHRS, CDR2 YFSETQ. J was trimmed by 6 bases and V by 4 bases; bases with no gene match: 7. The CDR3 has 14 residues. The CDR3 nucleotides read TGCGCCAGCAGCCCGGGGGGTAGGGGCAATGAGCAGTTCTTC. Residues: CASSPGGRGNEQFF.

CDR3 residues: CAISANSNQPQHF. In DNA form, the CDR3 reads TGTGCCATCAGTGCAAATAGCAATCAGCCCCAGCATTTT. The chain employs TRBV10-3 and TRBJ1-5; no clear D gene. Per germline, CDR1 ENHRY and CDR2 SYGVKD. The CDR3 contains 13 residues. V lost 4 bases, J lost 0 bases, and 4 bases lay in between.

As for this clone: At one end, the junction sequence differs from germline, possibly due to a read error. The gene calls are TRBV29-1 and TRBJ2-3; D not certain. CDR3 size: 11 residues. The germline V gene encodes CDR1 SQVTM and CDR2 ANQGSEA. CDR3 coding DNA: TGCAGCGTTGAGATTGAGGAAACGAGGAATTTT. It yields the protein CSVEIEETRNF.

The chain has TRBV7-9 and TRBJ1-1, with no clear D. Trimming left V 1 base short and J 5 bases short, with 17 bases between. Germline assignment: CDR1 SEHNR and CDR2 FQNEAQ (reference sequence). The CDR3 extends over 16 amino acids. The CDR3 DNA sequence: TGTGCCAGCAGCTTAGGGGAGTTGCGCGAGCTGACTGAAGCTTTCTTT. Its translation is CASSLGELRELTEAFF.

This rearrangement joins TRBV5-8 to TRBJ1-1; D unclear. The CDR3 is made up of 13 amino acids. Looked up from germline, CDR1 is SGHTS and CDR2 is YDEGEE. V dropped 5 bases and J dropped 10 bases, with 18 bases sitting between them. DNA for the CDR3: TGTGCCAGCAGAGAGGGTGGGCTGGGCGCAGCTTTCTTT. Translating gives CASREGGLGAAFF.

V usage is TRBV7-8 and J usage is TRBJ2-3; D is possibly TRBD1 (6 bases). The CDR3 covers 14 residues. CDR1 SGHVS and CDR2 FQNEAQ come from the germline V gene. Trimming pared 10 bases from V and 1 base from J, leaving 15 bases between. CDR3 amino acids: CATVRQDRTDTQYF. CDR3 DNA: TGTGCCACCGTTAGACAGGACCGCACAGATACGCAGTATTTT.

V usage is TRBV7-2 and J usage is TRBJ2-2, with 12 bases matching TRBD2. V was clipped by 5 bases and J by 7 bases; unmatched bases: 5. Germline values: CDR1 SGHTA, CDR2 FQGNSA. The CDR3 consists of 15 residues. CDR3 residues: CASSRLAGAGGELFF. The CDR3 region has the DNA TGTGCCAGCAGCAGACTAGCGGGAGCTGGCGGGGAGCTGTTTTTT. The full variable domain, in which reference TRBV7-2 and TRBJ2-2 provide the parts outside the CDR3, is GAGVSQSPSNKVTEKGKDVELRCDPISGHTALYWYRQSLGQGLEFLIYFQGNSAPDKSGLPSDRFSAERTGGSVSTLTIQRTQQEDSAVYLCASSRLAGAGGELFFGEGSRLTVL.

This chain joins TRBV19 and TRBJ1-4; a possible D gene is TRBD1 (6 bases). The CDR3 contains 14 residues. Germline V gives CDR1 LNHDA, CDR2 SQIVND (reference sequence). Trimming shortened V by 3 bases and J by 8 bases, and 13 bases separated the two germline ends. The CDR3: CASSMGGRREKLFF. DNA of the CDR3: TGTGCCAGTAGTATGGGGGGGCGCCGGGAAAAACTGTTTTTT.

This sequence joins TRBV4-1 and TRBJ1-1; TRBD1 aligns across 12 bases. The CDR3 is made up of 15 amino acids. The ends lost 5 bases at V and 1 base at J; junction bases unmatched: 2. Per germline, CDR1 MGHRA and CDR2 YSYEKL. DNA of the CDR3: TGCGCCAGCAGCAAGGGACAGGGGGCGAACACTGAAGCTTTCTTT. This sequence encodes CASSKGQGANTEAFF.

This chain connects TRBV27 to TRBJ2-1; TRBD2 matches at 13 bases. From germline, CDR1 is MNHEY and CDR2 SMNVEV (reference sequence). This CDR3 has 19 residues. The V gene end was trimmed by 6 bases and the J gene end by 2 bases; junction bases not matched to a gene: 13. CDR3 sequence: CASRPQGLAGVFPYNEQFF. Here the CDR3 DNA reads TGTGCCAGCAGGCCACAAGGACTAGCGGGAGTCTTCCCCTACAATGAGCAGTTCTTC.

The CDR3 is CASSYNNEQFF. The CDR3 DNA reads TGTGCCAGCAGTTATAACAATGAGCAGTTCTTC. The chain couples TRBV6-5 to TRBJ2-1; D gene ambiguous. The CDR3 extends over 11 amino acids. V dropped 3 bases and J dropped 5 bases, with 2 bases sitting between them. The germline gives CDR1 MNHEY, CDR2 SVGAGI.